This TCR beta chain was found in a study of tumor and adjacent non-tumor tissue in lung cancer. General study results and limits: Compared with tumor, normal lung showed significantly lower TCR diversity. Normal lung showed higher cumulative top 100 clone frequency than tumor.

Germline CDR1 PRHDT, CDR2 FYEKMQ (reference sequence). This CDR3 is built from 13 residues. The library came from three nested PCR rounds adapted from ARM-PCR protocols. One entry per CDR3 protein results from TCRdb running MiXCR on the multiplex PCR reads. The top ten hold roughly 13% of the sample, which has under 150,000 distinct CDR3 sequences, 66% seen once. RNA was extracted from bulk tissue without any cell sorting. Chemotherapy-naive patients with new lung cancer underwent thoracic surgery in China, August–late 2014. Turning to this clonotype: The antigen is unknown. The germline gene is not matched at one end of the junction; a read error may be the cause.

This receptor was identified in a man under 40 with non-small cell lung cancer. What was sequenced was lung tumor tissue. J is TRBJ2-5 and V is TRBV13, with D perhaps being TRBD1 or TRBD2 (5 bases each). In DNA form, the CDR3 reads TGTGCCAGCAACGTCCGAGGGGTAGAGACCCAGCACTTC. It specifies CASNVRGVETQHF.